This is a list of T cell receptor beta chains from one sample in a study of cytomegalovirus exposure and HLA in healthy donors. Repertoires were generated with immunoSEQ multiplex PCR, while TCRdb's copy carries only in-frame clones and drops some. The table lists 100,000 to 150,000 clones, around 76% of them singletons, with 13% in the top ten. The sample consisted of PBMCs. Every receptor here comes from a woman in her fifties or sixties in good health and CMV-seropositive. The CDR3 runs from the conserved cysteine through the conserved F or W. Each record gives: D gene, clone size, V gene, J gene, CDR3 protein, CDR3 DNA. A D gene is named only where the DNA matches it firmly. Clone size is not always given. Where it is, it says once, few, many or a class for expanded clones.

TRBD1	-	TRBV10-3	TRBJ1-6	CAIRQGRNYNSPLHF	TGTGCCATCAGACAGGGGAGGAACTATAATTCACCCCTCCACTTT
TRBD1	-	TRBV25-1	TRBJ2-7	CASSELGQGYEQYF	TGTGCCAGCAGTGAATTGGGACAGGGCTACGAGCAGTACTTC
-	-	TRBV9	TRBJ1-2	CASSPRGGADYGYTF	TGTGCCAGCAGCCCTAGGGGGGGGGCGGACTATGGCTACACCTTC
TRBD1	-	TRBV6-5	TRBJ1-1	CASRLGGTVNTEAFF	TGTGCCAGCAGGTTAGGAGGGACAGTGAACACTGAAGCTTTCTTT
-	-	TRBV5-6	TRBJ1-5	CASSLSGGAEQPQHF	TGTGCCAGCAGCTTGAGCGGGGGCGCAGAGCAGCCCCAGCATTTT
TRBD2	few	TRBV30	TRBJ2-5	CAWSAASGGPQGETQYF	TGTGCCTGGAGTGCGGCTAGCGGGGGGCCTCAGGGAGAGACCCAGTACTTC
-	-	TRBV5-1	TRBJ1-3	CASRYSSQGNTIYF	TGCGCCAGCAGATATTCGAGTCAAGGAAACACCATATATTTT
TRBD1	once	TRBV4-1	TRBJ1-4	CASSVHRGTNEKLFF	TGCGCCAGCAGCGTACACAGGGGTACTAATGAAAAACTGTTTTTT
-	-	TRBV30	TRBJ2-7	CAWSVQGVRGKYF	TGTGCCTGGAGTGTACAAGGTGTAAGGGGGAAGTACTTC
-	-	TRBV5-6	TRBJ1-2	CASSEDPGLYGYGYTF	TGTGCCAGCAGCGAAGACCCAGGGTTATATGGCTATGGCTACACCTTC
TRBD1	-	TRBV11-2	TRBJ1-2	CASRTGRGGTGGLNYGYTF	TGTGCCAGCAGGACCGGCCGGGGAGGGACAGGGGGCCTCAACTATGGCTACACCTTC
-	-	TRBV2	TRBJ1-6	CASRDSWFSPLHF	TGTGCCAGCAGGGACAGTTGGTTTTCACCCCTCCACTTT
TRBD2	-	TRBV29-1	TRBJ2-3	CSVHSGASTDTQYF	TGCAGCGTCCACAGCGGGGCTAGCACAGATACGCAGTATTTT
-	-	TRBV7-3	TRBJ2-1	CASSSGTTGGNEQFF	TGTGCCAGCAGCTCCGGGACCACCGGGGGCAATGAGCAGTTCTTC
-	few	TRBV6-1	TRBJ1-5	CASSDLQGNQPQHF	TGTGCCAGCAGTGATTTACAGGGCAATCAGCCCCAGCATTTT
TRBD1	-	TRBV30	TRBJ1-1	CAWSGTGRAFF	TGTGCCTGGAGTGGGACAGGGAGAGCTTTCTTT
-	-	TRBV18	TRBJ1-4	CASSPRGRGEKLFF	TGTGCCAGCTCACCAAGAGGACGGGGTGAAAAACTGTTTTTT
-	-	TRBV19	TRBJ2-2	CASSPGEAGTTGELFF	TGTGCCAGCTCCCCTGGGGAGGCGGGGACCACCGGGGAGCTGTTTTTT
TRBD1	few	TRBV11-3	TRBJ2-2	CASQGDRSGELFF	TGTGCCAGCCAGGGGGATCGCTCCGGGGAGCTGTTTTTT
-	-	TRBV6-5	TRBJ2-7	CASSSRGGIRYEQYF	TGTGCCAGCAGCTCGAGGGGGGGTATTAGGTACGAGCAGTACTTC
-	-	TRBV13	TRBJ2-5	CASSFRGSSYQETQYF	TGTGCCAGCAGCTTTCGGGGGTCTTCGTACCAAGAGACCCAGTACTTC
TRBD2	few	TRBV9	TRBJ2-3	CASSVATSSGGALDTQYF	TGTGCCAGCAGCGTAGCCACCTCTAGCGGGGGGGCTTTAGATACGCAGTATTTT
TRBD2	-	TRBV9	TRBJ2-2	CASSVGLAGATGELFF	TGTGCCAGCAGCGTAGGGCTAGCGGGCGCCACCGGGGAGCTGTTTTTT
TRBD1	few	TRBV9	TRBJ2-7	CASSVEGTGSSYEQYF	TGTGCCAGCAGCGTAGAAGGGACAGGGAGCTCCTACGAGCAGTACTTC
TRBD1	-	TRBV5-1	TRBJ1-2	CASSPSGTGDHYGYTF	TGCGCCAGCAGCCCGTCCGGGACAGGGGACCACTATGGCTACACCTTC
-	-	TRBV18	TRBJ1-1	CASMGGQNTEAFF	TGTGCCAGTATGGGGGGGCAGAACACTGAAGCTTTCTTT
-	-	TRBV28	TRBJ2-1	CASTSRGVGNEQFF	TGTGCCAGCACCTCTCGGGGAGTCGGCAATGAGCAGTTCTTC
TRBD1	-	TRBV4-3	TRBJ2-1	CASSQGTGYYGEQFF	TGCGCCAGCAGCCAAGGGACAGGGTATTATGGTGAGCAGTTCTTC
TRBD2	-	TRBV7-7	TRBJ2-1	CASSLGGGALNEQFF	TGTGCTAGCAGCTTAGGCGGGGGGGCCCTCAATGAGCAGTTCTTC
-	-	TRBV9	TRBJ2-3	CASSPQASTDTQYF	TGTGCCAGCAGCCCACAGGCTAGCACAGATACGCAGTATTTT
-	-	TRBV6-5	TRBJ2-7	CASSSRGSESSYEQYF	TGTGCCAGCAGTTCTCGGGGTAGCGAAAGCTCCTACGAGCAGTACTTC
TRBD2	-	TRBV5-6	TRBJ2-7	CASSFDGGNYEQYF	TGTGCCAGCAGCTTTGACGGGGGGAACTACGAGCAGTACTTC
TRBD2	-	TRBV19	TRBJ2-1	CASSIFLAGGLNEQFF	TGTGCCAGTAGTATTTTCCTAGCGGGAGGCCTCAATGAGCAGTTCTTC
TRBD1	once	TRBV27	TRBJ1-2	CASRPQGVDGYTF	TGTGCCAGCCGTCCCCAGGGGGTAGACGGCTACACCTTC
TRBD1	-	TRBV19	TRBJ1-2	CASSKQGNYGYTF	TGTGCCAGTAGTAAACAGGGGAACTATGGCTACACCTTC
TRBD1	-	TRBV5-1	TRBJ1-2	CASSFPIRQGKDYGYTF	TGCGCCAGCAGCTTTCCCATTCGACAGGGAAAAGACTATGGCTACACCTTC
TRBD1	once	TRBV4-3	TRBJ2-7	CASSQATGAYEQYF	TGCGCCAGCAGCCAAGCGACAGGGGCCTACGAGCAGTACTTC
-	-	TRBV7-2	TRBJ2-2	CASSLRLGQRGAGELFF	TGTGCCAGCAGCTTACGACTGGGACAGAGGGGGGCCGGGGAGCTGTTTTTT
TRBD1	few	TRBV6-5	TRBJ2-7	CASSQSRTGGEQYF	TGTGCCAGCAGTCAATCCCGGACAGGGGGCGAGCAGTACTTC
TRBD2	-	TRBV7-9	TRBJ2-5	CASTPGASGNKTQYF	TGTGCCAGCACCCCGGGGGCTAGCGGGAACAAGACCCAGTACTTC
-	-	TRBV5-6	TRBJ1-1	CASSSRDTLGRWAFF	TGTGCCAGCAGCTCGAGAGACACATTGGGGAGGTGGGCTTTCTTT
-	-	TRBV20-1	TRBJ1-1	CSAMITQGAFF	TGCAGTGCTATGATCACCCAGGGAGCTTTCTTT
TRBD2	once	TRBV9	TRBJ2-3	CASSVGGGPTDTQYF	TGTGCCAGCAGCGTCGGGGGGGGACCCACAGATACGCAGTATTTT
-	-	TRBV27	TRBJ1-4	CASSLLQHNEKLFF	TGTGCCAGCAGTTTACTACAGCATAATGAAAAACTGTTTTTT
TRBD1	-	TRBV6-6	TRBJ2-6	CASSYRTGEANVLTF	TGTGCCAGCAGTTACCGTACAGGGGAGGCCAACGTCCTGACTTTC